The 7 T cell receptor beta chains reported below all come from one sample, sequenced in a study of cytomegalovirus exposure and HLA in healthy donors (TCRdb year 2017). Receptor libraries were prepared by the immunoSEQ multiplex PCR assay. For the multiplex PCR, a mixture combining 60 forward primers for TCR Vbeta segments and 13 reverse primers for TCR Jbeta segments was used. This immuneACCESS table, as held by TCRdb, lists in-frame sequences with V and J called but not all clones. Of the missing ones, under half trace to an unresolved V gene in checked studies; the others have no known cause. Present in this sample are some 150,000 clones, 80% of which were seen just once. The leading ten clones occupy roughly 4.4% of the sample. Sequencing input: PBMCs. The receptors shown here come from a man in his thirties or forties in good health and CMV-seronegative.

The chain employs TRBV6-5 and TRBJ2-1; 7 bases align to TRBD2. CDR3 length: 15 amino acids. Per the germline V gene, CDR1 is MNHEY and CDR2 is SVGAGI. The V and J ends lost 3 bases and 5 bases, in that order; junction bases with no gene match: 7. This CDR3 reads CASSYLSGGNNEQFF. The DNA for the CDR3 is TGTGCCAGCAGTTATCTGTCGGGAGGAAACAATGAGCAGTTCTTC.

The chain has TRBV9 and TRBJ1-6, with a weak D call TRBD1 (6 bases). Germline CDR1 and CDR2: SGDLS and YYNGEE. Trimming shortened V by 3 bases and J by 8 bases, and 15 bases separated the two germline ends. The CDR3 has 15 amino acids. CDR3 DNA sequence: TGTGCCAGCAGCGCTAGACAGGTCAGAGATTCACCCCTCCACTTT. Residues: CASSARQVRDSPLHF.

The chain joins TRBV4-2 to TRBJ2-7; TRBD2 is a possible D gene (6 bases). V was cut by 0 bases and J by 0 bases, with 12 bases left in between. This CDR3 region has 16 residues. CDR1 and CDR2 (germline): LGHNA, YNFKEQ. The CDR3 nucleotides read TGTGCCAGCAGCCAAGAGCGGCTAGCGATCTCCTACGAGCAGTACTTC. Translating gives CASSQERLAISYEQYF.

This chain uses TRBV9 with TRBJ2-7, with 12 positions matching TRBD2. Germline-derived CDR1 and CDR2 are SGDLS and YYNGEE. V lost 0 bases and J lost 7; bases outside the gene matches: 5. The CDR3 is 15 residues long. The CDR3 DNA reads TGTGCCAGCAGCGTAGTTGGACTAGCGGGAACTGAGCAGTACTTC. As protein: CASSVVGLAGTEQYF. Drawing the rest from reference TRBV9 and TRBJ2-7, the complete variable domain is DSGVTQTPKHLITATGQRVTLRCSPRSGDLSVYWYQQSLDQGLQFLIQYYNGEERAKGNILERFSAQQFPDLHSELNLSSLELGDSALYFCASSVVGLAGTEQYFGPGTRLTVT.

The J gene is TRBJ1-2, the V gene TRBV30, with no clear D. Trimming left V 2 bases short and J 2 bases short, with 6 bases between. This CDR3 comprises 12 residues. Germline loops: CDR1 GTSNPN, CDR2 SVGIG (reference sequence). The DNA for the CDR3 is TGTGCCTGGAGTCCCCCAAACTATGGCTACACCTTC. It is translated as CAWSPPNYGYTF.

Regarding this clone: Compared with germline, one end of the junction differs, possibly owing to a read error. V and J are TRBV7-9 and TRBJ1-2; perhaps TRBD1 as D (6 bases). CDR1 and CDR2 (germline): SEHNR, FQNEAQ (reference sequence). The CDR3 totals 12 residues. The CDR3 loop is CSSRRNRAGYTF. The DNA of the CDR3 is TGTTCCAGCAGGAGAAACAGGGCTGGCTACACCTTC. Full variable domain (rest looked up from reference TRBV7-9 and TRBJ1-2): DTGVSQNPRHKITKRGQNVTFRCDPISEHNRLYWYRQTLGQGPEFLTYFQNEAQLEKSRLLSDRFSAERPKGSFSTLEIQRTEQGDSAMYLCSSRRNRAGYTFGSGTRLTVV.

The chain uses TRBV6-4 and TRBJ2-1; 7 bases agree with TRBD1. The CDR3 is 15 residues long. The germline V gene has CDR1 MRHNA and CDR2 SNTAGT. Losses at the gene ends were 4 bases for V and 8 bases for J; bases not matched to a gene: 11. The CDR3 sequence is CASSAGQEEVDEQFF. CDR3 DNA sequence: TGTGCCAGCAGTGCCGGACAGGAGGAAGTAGATGAGCAGTTCTTC.